Below are 26 T cell receptor beta chains sequenced from a single sample in a study of CD8+CD57+ T cells in acquired aplastic anemia. The study profiled TCR beta VDJ and CDR3 using genomic DNA as template. TCRdb re-called the reads through MiXCR, storing one row per CDR3 protein. The data show around 130,000 distinct CDR3 sequences, with 48% seen just once and 2% to 3% held by the top ten. Material: sorted CD4+, CD8+, or CD8+CD57+ T cells (not recorded which) from PBMCs. The receptors originated from a human donor in good health, serving as a control.

This chain joins TRBV2 and TRBJ1-5; no reliable D call. The V gene's germline CDR1 is SNHLY and CDR2 FYNNEI. V lost 0 bases and J lost 7, with 13 bases in between. CDR3 length equals 15 residues. This CDR3 reads CASSEARVGNQPQHF. CDR3 DNA sequence: TGTGCCAGCAGTGAAGCGCGGGTAGGGAACCAGCCCCAGCATTTT.

The chain employs TRBV29-1 and TRBJ2-3; D is ambiguous. Germline lookup yields CDR1 SQVTM and CDR2 ANQGSEA. V was pared by 5 bases and J by 0 bases, with 12 bases between. The CDR3 runs to 14 residues. CDR3 DNA: TGCAGCGTTTTAAAGGGAACTAGCACAGATACGCAGTATTTT. Translation: CSVLKGTSTDTQYF.

A few counts support this clonotype. The rearrangement links TRBV19 to TRBJ1-1; D gene ambiguous. Trimming removed 3 bases at V and 1 base at J, with 6 bases between. Germline V gene sequence: CDR1 LNHDA, CDR2 SQIVND (reference sequence). There are 13 residues in the CDR3. The CDR3: CASSMGENTEAFF. As DNA, the CDR3 is TGTGCCAGTAGTATGGGCGAGAACACTGAAGCTTTCTTT.

V gene TRBV2 combines with J gene TRBJ2-2; D is unclear. V was pared by 4 bases and J by 2 bases, with 8 bases between. CDR1 and CDR2 (germline): SNHLY, FYNNEI. The CDR3 has 14 amino acids. Here the CDR3 DNA reads TGTGCCAGCAGTGCGACGGATAACACCGGGGAGCTGTTTTTT. Translating gives CASSATDNTGELFF.

Many counts were recorded for this clonotype. The chain couples TRBV5-5 to TRBJ2-1; TRBD1 matches at 8 bases. CDR1 SGHKS and CDR2 YYEKEE come from the germline V gene (reference sequence). Trimming took 1 base from V and 8 from J; bases not matched to a gene: 5. CDR3 length: 14 amino acids. The CDR3 DNA is TGTGCCAGCAGCTTGTCGCCCAGGGGGCATGAGCAGTTCTTC. Its protein product is CASSLSPRGHEQFF.

This clonotype was observed many times. V is TRBV7-2 and J is TRBJ1-2, with unresolved D. The germline gives CDR1 SGHTA, CDR2 FQGNSA. V lost 0 bases and J 6 bases, leaving 11 bases between the germline ends. The CDR3 consists of 14 residues. In nucleotides, the CDR3 is TGTGCCAGCAGCTTAGCCCGAACGGTAGATGGCTACACCTTC. This gives the protein CASSLARTVDGYTF.

The chain uses TRBV29-1 and TRBJ2-7, with D unclear. Germline CDR1 SQVTM, CDR2 ANQGSEA. Trimming took off 6 bases at V and 0 bases at J, with 9 bases between the two ends. The CDR3 has 12 amino acids. CDR3 sequence: CSVLGLSYEQYF. CDR3 DNA: TGCAGCGTCCTCGGCCTCTCCTACGAGCAGTACTTC.

This clonotype came up many times. The V call is TRBV27, the J call TRBJ1-2; the D gene is possibly TRBD1 (5 bases). From germline, CDR1 is MNHEY and CDR2 SMNVEV (reference sequence). The V end was cut by 5 bases, the J end by 5 bases, with 18 bases between. CDR3 length: 15 amino acids. This chain's CDR3 is CASSRQQERSYGYTF. In DNA, the CDR3 is TGTGCCAGCAGTCGCCAACAGGAGCGCTCTTATGGCTACACCTTC.

Many counts were recorded for this clonotype. The J gene is TRBJ1-2, the V gene TRBV6-1, with TRBD1 identical over 7 bases. Germline trimming cut 6 bases from V and 6 bases from J; bases unmatched to any gene: 13. Germline-derived CDR1 and CDR2 are MNHNS and SASEGT. This CDR3 has 15 amino acids. The CDR3 region is CASSDVTPGGHGYTF. DNA for the CDR3: TGTGCCAGCAGCGATGTAACACCAGGGGGTCATGGCTACACCTTC.

The rearrangement links TRBV29-1 to TRBJ2-3; a possible D gene is TRBD1 (5 bases). Germline V gene lookup returns CDR1 SQVTM and CDR2 ANQGSEA. The CDR3 loop spans 12 amino acids. Trimming shortened V by 4 bases and J by 4 bases, and 9 bases separated the two germline ends. This chain's CDR3 is CSVAQGADTQYF. CDR3 nucleotides: TGCAGCGTTGCTCAGGGCGCAGATACGCAGTATTTT.

This clonotype was detected a few times. The chain joins TRBV15 to TRBJ1-3; TRBD1 matches at 7 bases. CDR1 and CDR2 (germline): LNHNV, YYDKDF (reference sequence). V dropped 5 bases and J dropped 0; count of bases not matched to a gene: 1. The CDR3 sequence is 14 residues long. CDR3 nucleotide sequence: TGTGCCACCAGCGGGACAGACTCTGGAAACACCATATATTTT. This gives the protein CATSGTDSGNTIYF. Full variable domain (missing parts from reference TRBV15 and TRBJ1-3): DAMVIQNPRYQVTQFGKPVTLSCSQTLNHNVMYWYQQKSSQAPKLLFHYYDKDFNNEADTPDNFQSRRPNTSFCFLDIRSPGLGDTAMYLCATSGTDSGNTIYFGEGSWLTVV.

Worth noting for this clonotype: A much larger clone differs from this one at a single base, so this may be a read error. Written as DNA, the CDR3 is TGTGCCAGCGGCCAAGTTGGGGGATCCACAGATACGCAGTATTTT. Amino acid sequence: CASGQVGGSTDTQYF. This chain links TRBV3-1 with TRBJ2-3; possibly TRBD1 or TRBD2 for D (5 bases each). The germline V gene has CDR1 LGHDT and CDR2 YNNKEL (reference sequence). CDR3 length equals 15 residues.

CDR3 residues: CATSDHRVETQYF. As DNA, the CDR3 is TGTGCCACCAGTGATCACAGGGTTGAGACCCAGTACTTC. This chain links TRBV24-1 with TRBJ2-5; tentative D call: TRBD1 (6 bases). Trimming removed 3 bases at V and 5 bases at J, with 9 bases between. This CDR3 is built from 13 residues. The germline gives CDR1 KGHDR, CDR2 SFDVKD.

The chain uses TRBV11-2 and TRBJ2-5; 15 bases match TRBD2. Germline trimming cut 1 base from V and 4 bases from J; bases unmatched to any gene: 16. Looked up from germline, CDR1 is SGHAT and CDR2 is FQNNGV. This CDR3 comprises 21 residues. As DNA, the CDR3 is TGTGCCAGCAGCTTAGGGTCTCGGCGAGGGACTAGCGGGGGGTGGGGAGAGACCCAGTACTTC. It encodes CASSLGSRRGTSGGWGETQYF.

Many counts were recorded for this clonotype. The V and J genes are TRBV12-3 or TRBV12-4 and TRBJ1-5, with 7 bases aligning to TRBD1. The junction had 2 bases not matched to a gene; V was cut back by 1 base and J by 8 bases. This CDR3 has 13 residues. CDR3 sequence: CASSLGQGEPQHF. CDR3 bases: TGTGCCAGCAGTTTAGGGCAGGGGGAGCCCCAGCATTTT.

The chain carries TRBV25-1 and TRBJ1-2; 10 bases map to TRBD1. Germline V gene sequence: CDR1 MGHDK, CDR2 SYGVNS. The CDR3 consists of 15 residues. The V segment lost 4 bases and the J segment 4 bases; nucleotides outside the gene matches: 6. The CDR3 is CASSVDRGPSYGYTF. The CDR3 nucleotides are TGTGCCAGCAGTGTCGACAGGGGGCCCTCCTATGGCTACACCTTC.

There are a few counts of this clonotype. The chain carries TRBV2 and TRBJ2-3, with TRBD2 matching 13 bases. Per germline, CDR1 SNHLY and CDR2 FYNNEI. The CDR3 is 15 amino acids. J lost 2 bases, V lost 6 bases, and 2 bases had no gene match. CDR3 sequence reads: CASRTSGGFTDTQYF. The DNA for the CDR3 is TGTGCCAGCAGGACTAGCGGGGGGTTCACAGATACGCAGTATTTT.

In this sample, this clonotype turned up many times. CDR3 in DNA: TGCAGTGGGGGGGTTAGCCTCGTACCTTACGAGCAGTACTTC. It encodes CSGGVSLVPYEQYF. The V gene is TRBV20-1, the J gene TRBJ2-7; a possible D gene is TRBD2 (6 bases). CDR3 length: 14 residues. The germline gives CDR1 DFQATT, CDR2 SNEGSKA (reference sequence). Trimming took off 7 bases at V and 4 bases at J, with 20 bases between the two ends.

The table lists this clonotype with many counts. The rearrangement links TRBV11-2 to TRBJ1-1; D possibly corresponds to TRBD1 (6 bases). Germline V CDR1 and CDR2: SGHAT, FQNNGV. Trimming removed 5 bases at V and 1 base at J, with 17 bases between. This CDR3 is built from 16 residues. As DNA, the CDR3 is TGTGCCAGCAGCCTGGCAGGGGCCCCGGCGAACACTGAAGCTTTCTTT. Translation gives CASSLAGAPANTEAFF.

The chain uses TRBV5-4 and TRBJ2-5; no definite D call. V was cut by 4 bases and J by 6 bases, with 13 bases left in between. The CDR3 totals 13 residues. Germline CDR1 reads SGHNT; CDR2 reads YYREEE (reference sequence). DNA for the CDR3: TGTGCCAGCAGCCCAGTCGACATAAAGACCCAGTACTTC. It is translated as CASSPVDIKTQYF.

This clonotype was detected ten times or more. CDR3 DNA: TGCAGTGCTAGGGAGAGGGGTGGTAGGAACGTCCTGACTTTC. Its protein is CSARERGGRNVLTF. The rearrangement links TRBV20-1 to TRBJ2-6; perhaps D is TRBD1 or TRBD2 (5 bases each). This CDR3 is 14 amino acids long. Germline V CDR1 and CDR2: DFQATT, SNEGSKA (reference sequence). Trimming removed 3 bases at V and 10 bases at J, with 16 bases between.

The chain's CDR3 is CASSLGGGAVGELFF. The CDR3 DNA reads as TGTGCCAGCAGCCTCGGCGGGGGGGCGGTCGGGGAGCTGTTTTTT. V gene TRBV5-6 combines with J gene TRBJ2-2, with TRBD2 identical over 9 bases. V lost 4 bases and J lost 7; bases outside the gene matches: 8. This CDR3 spans 15 amino acids. Germline V gene lookup returns CDR1 SGHDT and CDR2 YYEEEE.

J is TRBJ2-1 and V is TRBV24-1, with 7 bases identical to TRBD2. V lost 2 bases to trimming and J lost 1 base; unmatched junction nucleotides: 4. Germline V gives CDR1 KGHDR, CDR2 SFDVKD. The CDR3 spans 16 residues. The CDR3: CATSDSLGGSYNEQFF. Here the CDR3 DNA reads TGTGCCACCAGTGATTCATTGGGAGGGTCCTACAATGAGCAGTTCTTC.

This clonotype occurred many times. The chain couples TRBV13 to TRBJ2-1; 14 nucleotides agree with TRBD2. Germline V gene data show CDR1 as PRHDT and CDR2 as FYEKMQ (reference sequence). Germline trimming cut 4 bases from V and 15 bases from J; bases unmatched to any gene: 11. CDR3 length equals 15 residues. In DNA, the CDR3 is TGTGCCAGCAGCTCAGTGACTAGCGGGGGGGCAAGAGGGTTCTTC. This codes for CASSSVTSGGARGFF.

This clonotype was seen many times. The rearrangement uses TRBV7-2 and TRBJ2-5; D might be TRBD2 (6 bases). Trimming cost V 3 bases and J 5 bases, with 16 bases left between them. Per germline, CDR1 SGHTA and CDR2 FQGNSA. This CDR3 has 15 amino acids. The CDR3 DNA is TGTGCCAGCAGCTTTTCTAGGACCCGGGGGGAGACCCAGTACTTC. As protein: CASSFSRTRGETQYF.

Written as DNA, the CDR3 is TGTGCCAGCAGTTACTCCGTGGACAGCTACTATGGCTACACCTTC. It codes for CASSYSVDSYYGYTF. The chain couples TRBV12-3 or TRBV12-4 to TRBJ1-2; a weak D match, TRBD1 (6 bases). The CDR3 has 15 residues. Trimming removed 4 bases from V and 3 bases from J, with 15 bases in between.